This TCR beta chain was observed in a study of T cells in women clearing cervical HPV infection. At the level of the study: Controls' single incident HPV16 infection cleared within 12 months without precancer.

A note on this clone: What it binds is not known.

Study-wide points: It is unknown whether associations predate infection; no effector/memory or HPV-specific sorting.

TCRdb keeps only in-frame clones here, not all; method: immunoSEQ multiplex PCR. The sample yields 15,000 to 20,000 clones, of which the top ten take up over 13%. MY09/MY11 PCR detected cervical HPV DNA; dot-blot assigned genotypes. This clonotype was obtained from a woman between 18 and 69 years old with a cervical HPV16 infection that either progressed to CIN3+ or cleared (not recorded which). Material: blood buffy coat.

Partial CDR3 DNA: TGCGCCAGCAGAGGACAGGGGGTCGGCACTGAA. This encodes CASRGQGVGTE. The CDR3 in full is CASRGQGVGTEAFF. The chain combines TRBV10-2 with TRBJ1-1; TRBD1 matches at 10 bases. The missing CDR3 end, 3 residues past where the read stops, is filled in from the germline J gene. V dropped 6 bases and J dropped 4; count of bases not matched to a gene: 5. This CDR3 has 14 amino acids. The germline gives CDR1 WSHSY, CDR2 SAAADI.